What follows describes a single T cell receptor (beta chain). There are 13 residues in the CDR3. Germline V CDR1 and CDR2: SGHRS, YFSETQ. The trim removed 3 bases at V and 6 bases at J, leaving 0 bases unmatched. The sample is drawn from a study of blood T cell repertoires in COVID-19. This study enrolled people aged roughly 18 to 90 from about two dozen US geographic areas. Exposed study participants had met a COVID-19 case within 2 weeks before entry. Using immunoSEQ multiplex PCR, the repertoire was profiled, and TCRdb retains in-frame clones only, with some absent. Of about 350,000 clones in the sample, 88% were seen once.

The rearrangement joins TRBV5-1 to TRBJ2-2, with TRBD1 matching 9 bases. This clonotype originated in a woman younger than 45 who had been exposed to COVID-19. The sequencing sample was made of PBMCs or T cells enriched from blood (not recorded which). As DNA, the CDR3 is TGCGCCAGCAGCTGGGACAGGGCCGGGGAGCTGTTTTTT. This codes for CASSWDRAGELFF.